This T cell receptor (beta chain) is drawn from a study of cytomegalovirus exposure and HLA in healthy donors. Whole-study results and caveats: Highly shared variants forming one cluster were likely a sequencing artifact.

Healthy people donating bone marrow made up the donors. As to this clone: What it binds is unknown.

With 60 Vbeta and 13 Jbeta primers, the PCR was carried out. Clones were sequenced by immunoSEQ multiplex PCR, and TCRdb holds only the in-frame ones, with some missing. The table has some 71,000 clones, about 78% seen once. Per the germline V gene, CDR1 is SNHLY and CDR2 is FYNNEI. CDR3 length: 14 residues. V lost 4 bases and J lost 7; bases outside the gene matches: 6. This rearrangement joins TRBV2 to TRBJ1-2, with 10 bases fitting TRBD1. The sequence was collected from a man in his late teens or twenties in good health and CMV-seronegative. The sequenced material came from PBMCs. Written as DNA, the CDR3 is TGTGCCAGCAGTGGACAGGGGGCGTCTGGTGGCTACACCTTC. The encoded protein is CASSGQGASGGYTF.